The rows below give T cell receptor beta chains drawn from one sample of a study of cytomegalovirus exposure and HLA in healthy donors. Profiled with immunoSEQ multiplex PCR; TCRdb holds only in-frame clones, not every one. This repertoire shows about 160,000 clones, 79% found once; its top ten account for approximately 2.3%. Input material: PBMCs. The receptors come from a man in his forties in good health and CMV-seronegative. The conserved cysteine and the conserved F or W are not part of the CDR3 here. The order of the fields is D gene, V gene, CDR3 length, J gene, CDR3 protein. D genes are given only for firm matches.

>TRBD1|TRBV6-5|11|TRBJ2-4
ASRRQGSDSQY
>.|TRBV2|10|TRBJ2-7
ASRYSTYEQY
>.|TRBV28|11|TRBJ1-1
ASSFEANTEAF
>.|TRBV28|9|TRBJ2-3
ASSHTNTQY
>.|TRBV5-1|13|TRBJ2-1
ASSVAGLGLNEQF
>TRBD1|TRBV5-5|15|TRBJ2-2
ASSRGRTGGVVGELF
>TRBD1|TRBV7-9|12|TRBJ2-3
ASIQGQGPDTQY
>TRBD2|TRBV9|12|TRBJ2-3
ASGREGPTDTQY
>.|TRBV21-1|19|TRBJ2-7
ASSNQRATGTSGSRDYEQY
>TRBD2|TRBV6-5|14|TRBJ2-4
ASSYSMGGSENIQY
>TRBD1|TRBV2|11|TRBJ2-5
ASTLTGQETQY
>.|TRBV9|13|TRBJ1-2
ASSQGTTGLYGYT
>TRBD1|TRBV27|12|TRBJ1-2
ASSPRGLIYGYT
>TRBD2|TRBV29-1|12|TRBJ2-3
SVGWTSRTDTQY
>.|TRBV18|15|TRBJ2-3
ASSPKRSVPITDTQY
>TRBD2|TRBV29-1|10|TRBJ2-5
SVDYREGTQY
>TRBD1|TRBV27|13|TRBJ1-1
ASRTSRGGSTEAF
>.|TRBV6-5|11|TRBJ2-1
ASSYLGPGEQF
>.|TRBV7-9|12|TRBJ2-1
ASSQQGGYNEQF
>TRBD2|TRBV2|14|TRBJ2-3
ASSGVAGANTDTQY
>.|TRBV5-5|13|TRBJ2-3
ASSWAGDPTDTQY
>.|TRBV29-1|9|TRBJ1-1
SVQMNTEAF
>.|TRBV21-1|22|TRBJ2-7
ASSKAQRARLEKRLAGESYEQY
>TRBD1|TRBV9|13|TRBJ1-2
ASSPQDRGYYGYT
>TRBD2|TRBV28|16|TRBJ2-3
ASSPPGRLAGVPDTQY
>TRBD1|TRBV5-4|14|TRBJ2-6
ASSVGQGRGANVLT
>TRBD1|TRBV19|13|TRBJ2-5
ASSSNRGLQETQY
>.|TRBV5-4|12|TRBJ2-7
ASSPGQFLYEQY
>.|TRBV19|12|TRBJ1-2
ASSLQGDNYGYT
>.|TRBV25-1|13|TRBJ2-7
ASSEPGTFSYEQY
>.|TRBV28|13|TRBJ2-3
ASSSRGTASDTQY
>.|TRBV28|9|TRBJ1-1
ASSLRGEAF
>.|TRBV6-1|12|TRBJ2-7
ASTTDRNGYEQY
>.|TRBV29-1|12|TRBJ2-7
SVRGGADAYEQY
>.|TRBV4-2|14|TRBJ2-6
ASSQDQGSGANGLT
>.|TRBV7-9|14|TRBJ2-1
ASSRFGRNTYNEQF
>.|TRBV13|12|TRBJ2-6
ASSEASGANVLT
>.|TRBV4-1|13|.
ASSQAGTTAYEQY
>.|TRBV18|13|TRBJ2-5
ASSPPGQLLETQY
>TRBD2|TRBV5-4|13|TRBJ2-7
ASSWGASGTYEQY
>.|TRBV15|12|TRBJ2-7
ATSRDRGPYEQY
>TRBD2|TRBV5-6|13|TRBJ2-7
ASSPLAGVGTEQY
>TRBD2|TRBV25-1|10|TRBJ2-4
ATSGSGNSQY
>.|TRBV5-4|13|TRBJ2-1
ASSLDSVSYNEQF
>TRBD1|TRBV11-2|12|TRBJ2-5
ASSQGTGRETQY
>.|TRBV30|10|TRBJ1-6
AWSPNRGPLH
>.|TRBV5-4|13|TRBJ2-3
ASSLEPAKADTQY
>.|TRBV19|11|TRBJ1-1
ASRERDRTEAF
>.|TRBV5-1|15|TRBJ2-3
ASSPGGLRRGADTQY
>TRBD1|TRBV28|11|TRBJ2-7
ASSSGTGEKQY
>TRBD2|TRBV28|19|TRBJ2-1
ASSFLWEGLVSGTINNEQF